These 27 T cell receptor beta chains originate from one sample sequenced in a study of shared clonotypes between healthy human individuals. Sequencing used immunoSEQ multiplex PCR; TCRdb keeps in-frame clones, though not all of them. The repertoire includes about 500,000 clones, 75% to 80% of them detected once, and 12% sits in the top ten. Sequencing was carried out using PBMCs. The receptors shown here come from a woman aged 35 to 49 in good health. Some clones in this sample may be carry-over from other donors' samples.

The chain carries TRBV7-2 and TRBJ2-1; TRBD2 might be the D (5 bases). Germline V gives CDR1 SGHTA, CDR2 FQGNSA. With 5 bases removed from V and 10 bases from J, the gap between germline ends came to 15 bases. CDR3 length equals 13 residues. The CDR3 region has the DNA TGTGCCAGCAGCGAGGGCCCCCTTAGGGAGCAGTTCTTC. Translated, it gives CASSEGPLREQFF.

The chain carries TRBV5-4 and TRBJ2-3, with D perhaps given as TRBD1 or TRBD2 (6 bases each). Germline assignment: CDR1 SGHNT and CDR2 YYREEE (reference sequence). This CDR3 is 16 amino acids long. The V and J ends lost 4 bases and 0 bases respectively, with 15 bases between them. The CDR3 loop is CASSSAGHSSTDTQYF. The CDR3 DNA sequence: TGTGCCAGCAGCAGTGCGGGACACTCTAGCACAGATACGCAGTATTTT.

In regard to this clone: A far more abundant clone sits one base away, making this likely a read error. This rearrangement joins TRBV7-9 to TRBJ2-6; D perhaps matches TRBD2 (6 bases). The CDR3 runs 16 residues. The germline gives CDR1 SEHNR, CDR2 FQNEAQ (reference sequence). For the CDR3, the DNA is TGTGCCAGCAGCTTACCCGGGGGTTCTGGGGCCGACGTCCTGACTTTC. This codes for CASSLPGGSGADVLTF.

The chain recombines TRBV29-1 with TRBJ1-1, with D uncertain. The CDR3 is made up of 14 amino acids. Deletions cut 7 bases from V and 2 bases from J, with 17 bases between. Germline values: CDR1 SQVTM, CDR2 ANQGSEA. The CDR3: CSARDPGENTEAFF. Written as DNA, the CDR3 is TGCAGCGCCAGAGATCCCGGGGAAAACACTGAAGCTTTCTTT. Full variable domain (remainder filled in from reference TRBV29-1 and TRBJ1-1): SAVISQKPSRDICQRGTSLTIQCQVDSQVTMMFWYRQQPGQSLTLIATANQGSEATYESGFVIDKFPISRPNLTFSTLTVSNMSPEDSSIYLCSARDPGENTEAFFGQGTRLTVV.

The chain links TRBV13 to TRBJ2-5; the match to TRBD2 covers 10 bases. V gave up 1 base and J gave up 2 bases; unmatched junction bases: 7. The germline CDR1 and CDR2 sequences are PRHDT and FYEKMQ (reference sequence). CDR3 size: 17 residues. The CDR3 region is CASSLVDSGGEQETQYF. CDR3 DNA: TGTGCCAGCAGCTTAGTGGACAGCGGGGGGGAACAAGAGACCCAGTACTTC.

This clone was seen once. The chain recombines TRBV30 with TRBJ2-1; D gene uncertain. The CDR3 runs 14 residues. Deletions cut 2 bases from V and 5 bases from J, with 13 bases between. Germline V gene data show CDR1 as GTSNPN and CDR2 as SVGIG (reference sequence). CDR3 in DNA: TGTGCCTGGAGTTCGCTCGCCGCCGACAATGAGCAGTTCTTC. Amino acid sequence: CAWSSLAADNEQFF.

The CDR3 reads CASSSNRELYEQYF. The CDR3 nucleotides read TGTGCCAGCAGCAGCAACAGGGAACTCTACGAGCAGTACTTC. The J gene is TRBJ2-7, the V gene TRBV11-2; D is perhaps TRBD1 (6 bases). CDR3 length: 14 amino acids. V dropped 5 bases and J dropped 3 bases, with 14 bases sitting between them. The germline V gene encodes CDR1 SGHAT and CDR2 FQNNGV.

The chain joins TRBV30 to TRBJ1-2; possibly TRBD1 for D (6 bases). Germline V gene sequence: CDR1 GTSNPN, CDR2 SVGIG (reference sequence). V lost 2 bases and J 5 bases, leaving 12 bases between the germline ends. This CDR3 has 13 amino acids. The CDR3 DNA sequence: TGTGCCTGGAGTCGGGGGCCGGGGTATGGCTACACCTTC. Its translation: CAWSRGPGYGYTF.

The CDR3 sequence is CASSRTPDTQYF. CDR3 nucleotide sequence: TGTGCCAGCAGCCGCACCCCGGATACGCAGTATTTT. This chain connects TRBV7-2 to TRBJ2-3; unclear D gene. Germline values: CDR1 SGHTA, CDR2 FQGNSA. The CDR3 consists of 12 residues. V shed 5 bases and J shed 6 bases, with 9 bases lying between them.

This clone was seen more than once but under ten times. The CDR3 nucleotides are TGTGCCAGCAGCTTATTCGGTCAGGGGGCGGGATCCGGGGAGCTGTTTTTT. It is translated as CASSLFGQGAGSGELFF. This chain joins TRBV7-2 and TRBJ2-2; 8 nucleotides align to TRBD1. The ends lost 2 bases at V and 6 bases at J; junction bases unmatched: 11. Germline lookup yields CDR1 SGHTA and CDR2 FQGNSA. The length of the CDR3 is 17 residues. The full variable domain, rest sourced from reference TRBV7-2 and TRBJ2-2, is GAGVSQSPSNKVTEKGKDVELRCDPISGHTALYWYRQSLGQGLEFLIYFQGNSAPDKSGLPSDRFSAERTGGSVSTLTIQRTQQEDSAVYLCASSLFGQGAGSGELFFGEGSRLTVL.

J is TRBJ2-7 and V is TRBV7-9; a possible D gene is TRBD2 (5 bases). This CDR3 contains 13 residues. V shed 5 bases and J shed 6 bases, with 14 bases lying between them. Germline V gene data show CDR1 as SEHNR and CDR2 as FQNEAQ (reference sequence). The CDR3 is CASSPPGISEQYF. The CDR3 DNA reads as TGTGCCAGCAGCCCCCCGGGGATCTCCGAGCAGTACTTC.

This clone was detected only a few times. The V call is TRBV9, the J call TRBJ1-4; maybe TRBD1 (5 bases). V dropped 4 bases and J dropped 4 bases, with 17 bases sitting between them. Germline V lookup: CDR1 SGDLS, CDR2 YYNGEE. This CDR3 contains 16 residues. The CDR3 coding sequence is TGTGCCAGCAGCTCCACCACGGGGGAACTTAATGAAAAACTGTTTTTT. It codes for CASSSTTGELNEKLFF.

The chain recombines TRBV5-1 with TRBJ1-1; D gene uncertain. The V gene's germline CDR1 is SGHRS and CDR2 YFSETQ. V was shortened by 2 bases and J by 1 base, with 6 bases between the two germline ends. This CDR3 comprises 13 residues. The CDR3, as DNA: TGCGCCAGCAGCTTTTCAGCGAACACTGAAGCTTTCTTT. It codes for CASSFSANTEAFF.

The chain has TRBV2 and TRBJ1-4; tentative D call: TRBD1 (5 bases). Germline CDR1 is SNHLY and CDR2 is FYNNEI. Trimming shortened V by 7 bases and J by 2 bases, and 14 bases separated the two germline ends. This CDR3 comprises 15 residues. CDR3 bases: TGTGCCAGCAACAGACGGGACGGTACTAATGAAAAACTGTTTTTT. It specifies CASNRRDGTNEKLFF.

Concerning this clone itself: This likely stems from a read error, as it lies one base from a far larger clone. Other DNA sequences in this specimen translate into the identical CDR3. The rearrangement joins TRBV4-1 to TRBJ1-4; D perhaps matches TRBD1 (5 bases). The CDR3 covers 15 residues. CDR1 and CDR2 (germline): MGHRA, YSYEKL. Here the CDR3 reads CASSQQEGSNEKLFF. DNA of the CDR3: TGCGCCAGCAGCCAACAGGAGGGGAGTAATGAAAAACTGTTTTTC.

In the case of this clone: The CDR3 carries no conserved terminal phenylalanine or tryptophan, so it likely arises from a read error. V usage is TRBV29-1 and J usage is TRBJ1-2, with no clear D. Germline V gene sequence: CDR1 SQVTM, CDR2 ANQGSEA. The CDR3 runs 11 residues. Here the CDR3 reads CSESSNCGYTL. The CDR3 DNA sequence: TGCAGCGAGTCCTCAAACTGTGGCTACACCTTG.

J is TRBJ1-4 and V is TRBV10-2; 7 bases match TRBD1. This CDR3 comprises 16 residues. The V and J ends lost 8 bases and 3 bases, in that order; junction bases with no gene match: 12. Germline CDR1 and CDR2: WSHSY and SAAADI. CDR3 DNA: TGCGCCAGCCGGCTCACCTCGGGACAGTCTAATGAAAAACTGTTTTTT. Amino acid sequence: CASRLTSGQSNEKLFF.

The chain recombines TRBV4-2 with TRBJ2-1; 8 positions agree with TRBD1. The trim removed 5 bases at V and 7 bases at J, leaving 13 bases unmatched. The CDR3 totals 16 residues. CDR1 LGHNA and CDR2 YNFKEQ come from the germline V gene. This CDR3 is CASSFWAGGVRNEQFF. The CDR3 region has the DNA TGTGCCAGCAGCTTCTGGGCAGGGGGCGTGAGGAATGAGCAGTTCTTC.

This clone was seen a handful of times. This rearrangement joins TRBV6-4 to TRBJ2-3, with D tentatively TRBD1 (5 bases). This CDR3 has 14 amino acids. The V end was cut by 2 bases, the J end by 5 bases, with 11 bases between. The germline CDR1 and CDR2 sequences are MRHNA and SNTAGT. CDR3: CASSDGRGGDTQYF. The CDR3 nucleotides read TGTGCCAGCAGTGACGGTAGGGGTGGAGATACGCAGTATTTT.

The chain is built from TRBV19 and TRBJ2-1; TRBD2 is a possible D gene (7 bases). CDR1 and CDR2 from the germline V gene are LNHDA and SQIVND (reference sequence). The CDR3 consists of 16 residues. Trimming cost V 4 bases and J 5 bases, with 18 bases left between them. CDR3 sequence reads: CASSTSGASGHNEQFF. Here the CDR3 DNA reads TGTGCCAGTAGTACTTCAGGGGCTAGCGGCCACAATGAGCAGTTCTTC.

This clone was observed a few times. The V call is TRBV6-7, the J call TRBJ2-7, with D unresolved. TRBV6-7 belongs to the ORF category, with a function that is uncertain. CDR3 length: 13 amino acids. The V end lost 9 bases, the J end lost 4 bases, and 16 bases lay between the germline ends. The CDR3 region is CASYLGFEYEQYF. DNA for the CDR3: TGTGCCAGTTACTTGGGGTTCGAGTACGAGCAGTACTTC.

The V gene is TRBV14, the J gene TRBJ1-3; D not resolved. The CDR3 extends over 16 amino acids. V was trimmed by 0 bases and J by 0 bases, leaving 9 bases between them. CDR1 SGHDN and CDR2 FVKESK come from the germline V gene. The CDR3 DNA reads TGTGCCAGCAGCCAAGATCGTGCAGGCTCTGGAAACACCATATATTTT. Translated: CASSQDRAGSGNTIYF.

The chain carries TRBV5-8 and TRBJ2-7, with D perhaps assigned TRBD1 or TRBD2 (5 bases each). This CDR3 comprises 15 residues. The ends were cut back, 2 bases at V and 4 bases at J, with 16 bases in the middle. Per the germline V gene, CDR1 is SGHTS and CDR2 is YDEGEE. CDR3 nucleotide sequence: TGTGCCAGCAGCTTCCAAGGGGACCTAGGTTACGAGCAGTACTTC. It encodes CASSFQGDLGYEQYF.

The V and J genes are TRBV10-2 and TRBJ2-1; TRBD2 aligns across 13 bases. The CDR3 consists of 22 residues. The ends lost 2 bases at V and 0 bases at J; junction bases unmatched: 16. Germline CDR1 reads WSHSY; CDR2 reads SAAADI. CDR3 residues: CASSEPRTSGSGPRSSYNEQFF. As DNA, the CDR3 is TGCGCCAGCAGTGAGCCGCGGACTAGCGGGAGTGGCCCCCGGAGCTCCTACAATGAGCAGTTCTTC.

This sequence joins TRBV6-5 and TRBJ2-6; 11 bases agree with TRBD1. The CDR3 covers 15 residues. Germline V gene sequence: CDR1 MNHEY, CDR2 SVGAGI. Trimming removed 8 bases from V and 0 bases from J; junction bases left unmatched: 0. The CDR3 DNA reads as TGTGCCAGCGGGACAGGGGGCTCTGGGGCCAACGTCCTGACTTTC. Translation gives CASGTGGSGANVLTF.

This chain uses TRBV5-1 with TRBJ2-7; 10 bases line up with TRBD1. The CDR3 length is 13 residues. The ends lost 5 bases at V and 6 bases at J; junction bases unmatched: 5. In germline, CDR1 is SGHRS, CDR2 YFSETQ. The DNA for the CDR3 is TGCGCCAGCAGAGGGACAGGGGTCTTCGAGCAGTACTTC. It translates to CASRGTGVFEQYF.

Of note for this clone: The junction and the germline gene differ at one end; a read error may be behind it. CDR3 protein: CASSPPPANTGELFF. The DNA of the CDR3 is TGTGCCAGCAGCCCCCCCCCTGCGAATACCGGGGAGCTGTTTTTT. This sequence joins TRBV5-4 and TRBJ2-2; the D is unclear. CDR1 SGHNT and CDR2 YYREEE come from the germline V gene (reference sequence). The CDR3 loop spans 15 amino acids.